The rows below give T cell receptor beta chains drawn from one sample of a study of Ad26.COV2.S vaccination and SARS-CoV-2 variants. Sequencing used immunoSEQ multiplex PCR; TCRdb keeps in-frame clones, though not all of them. The sample has some 400,000 clones; 70% to 90% are singletons. The input for sequencing was peripheral blood, taken in a trial of Ad26.COV2.S vaccine versus placebo. These receptors came from a person between 18 and 65 years old who received the Ad26.COV2.S COVID-19 vaccine or a placebo. CDR3s leave out the opening cysteine and the closing phenylalanine or tryptophan. The listing skips clone size in some rows; elsewhere it reads once, few, many or a size class.

j_call: TRBJ1-2
v_call: TRBV5-8
clone_size: .
cdr3_aa: ASSLDPGQNYGYT

j_call: TRBJ1-6
v_call: TRBV10-3
clone_size: .
cdr3_aa: AAHTGRDSPLH

j_call: TRBJ2-7
v_call: TRBV5-1
clone_size: .
cdr3_aa: ASGPRDYGGEQY

j_call: TRBJ2-3
v_call: TRBV5-6
clone_size: once
cdr3_aa: ASSSLGTGATDTQY

j_call: TRBJ2-7
v_call: TRBV5-6
clone_size: .
cdr3_aa: ASSLARLGYQAYEQY

j_call: TRBJ2-3
v_call: TRBV28
clone_size: .
cdr3_aa: ASSFRYRGSTDTQY

j_call: TRBJ2-1
v_call: TRBV13
clone_size: .
cdr3_aa: ASSLPGVSYNEQF

j_call: TRBJ2-7
v_call: TRBV7-9
clone_size: .
cdr3_aa: ASSFGPGLAGAYEQY

j_call: TRBJ2-7
v_call: TRBV25-1
clone_size: .
cdr3_aa: ASGGPPYEQY

j_call: TRBJ2-5
v_call: TRBV7-3
clone_size: once
cdr3_aa: ASSLTPVGGQETQY

j_call: TRBJ2-7
v_call: TRBV10-3
clone_size: .
cdr3_aa: AIRDPSRVRAGYEQY

j_call: TRBJ1-4
v_call: TRBV28
clone_size: .
cdr3_aa: ASSFGARLREKLF

j_call: TRBJ1-2
v_call: TRBV28
clone_size: .
cdr3_aa: ASSTGTAVISGYT

j_call: TRBJ1-1
v_call: TRBV7-9
clone_size: .
cdr3_aa: ASSHRLEAGTEAF

j_call: TRBJ2-5
v_call: TRBV5-4
clone_size: .
cdr3_aa: ASSSFQGAMLGTQY

j_call: TRBJ2-5
v_call: TRBV28
clone_size: .
cdr3_aa: ASSLLETQY

j_call: TRBJ2-1
v_call: TRBV6-1
clone_size: .
cdr3_aa: ASSDFGRAGGDNEQF

j_call: TRBJ1-2
v_call: TRBV7-9
clone_size: .
cdr3_aa: ASSLGRQGLT